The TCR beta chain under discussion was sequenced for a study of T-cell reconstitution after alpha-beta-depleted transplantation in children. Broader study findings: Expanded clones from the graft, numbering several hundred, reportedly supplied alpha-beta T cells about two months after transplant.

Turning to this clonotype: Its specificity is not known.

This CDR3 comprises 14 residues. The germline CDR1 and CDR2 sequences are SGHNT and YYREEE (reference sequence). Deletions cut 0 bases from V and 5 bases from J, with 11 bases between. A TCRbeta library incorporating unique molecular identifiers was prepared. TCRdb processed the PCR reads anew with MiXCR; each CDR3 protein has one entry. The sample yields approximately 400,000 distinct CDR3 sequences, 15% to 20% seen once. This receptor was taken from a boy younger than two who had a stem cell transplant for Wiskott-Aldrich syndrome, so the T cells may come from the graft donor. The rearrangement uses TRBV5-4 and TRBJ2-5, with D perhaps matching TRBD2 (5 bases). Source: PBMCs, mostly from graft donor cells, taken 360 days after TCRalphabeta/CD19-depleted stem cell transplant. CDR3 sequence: CASSLDGIGETQYF. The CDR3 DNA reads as TGTGCCAGCAGCTTGGACGGGATCGGTGAGACCCAGTACTTC.